This TCR beta chain was sequenced for a study of T cells in Graves' hyperthyroidism and ophthalmopathy. Notes on the study in general: Model output signaled ophthalmopathy a median around 6.9 months ahead of onset.

The CDR3 sequence is 12 residues long. V shed 4 bases and J shed 3 bases, with 6 bases lying between them. Germline assignment: CDR1 MDHEN and CDR2 SYDVKM. Amplified TCR beta CDR3 regions came from RNA transcripts. Initially, a first-round RT-PCR of the TCR CDR3 employed the HTBI primer set. TCRdb ran MiXCR on the multiplex PCR reads and lists one entry per CDR3 protein. This sample has 250,000 to 300,000 distinct CDR3 sequences, with roughly 18% found just once. This clonotype was seen repeatedly, ten times or more. Antigen specificity is unknown. This TCR came from a man between 50 and 59 years old with Graves' ophthalmopathy. Sequenced material: blood. V usage is TRBV28 and J usage is TRBJ1-1; possible D gene TRBD1, 5 bases. CDR3 amino acids: CASSWGYTEAFF. The CDR3 DNA reads TGTGCCAGCAGTTGGGGGTACACTGAAGCTTTCTTT.